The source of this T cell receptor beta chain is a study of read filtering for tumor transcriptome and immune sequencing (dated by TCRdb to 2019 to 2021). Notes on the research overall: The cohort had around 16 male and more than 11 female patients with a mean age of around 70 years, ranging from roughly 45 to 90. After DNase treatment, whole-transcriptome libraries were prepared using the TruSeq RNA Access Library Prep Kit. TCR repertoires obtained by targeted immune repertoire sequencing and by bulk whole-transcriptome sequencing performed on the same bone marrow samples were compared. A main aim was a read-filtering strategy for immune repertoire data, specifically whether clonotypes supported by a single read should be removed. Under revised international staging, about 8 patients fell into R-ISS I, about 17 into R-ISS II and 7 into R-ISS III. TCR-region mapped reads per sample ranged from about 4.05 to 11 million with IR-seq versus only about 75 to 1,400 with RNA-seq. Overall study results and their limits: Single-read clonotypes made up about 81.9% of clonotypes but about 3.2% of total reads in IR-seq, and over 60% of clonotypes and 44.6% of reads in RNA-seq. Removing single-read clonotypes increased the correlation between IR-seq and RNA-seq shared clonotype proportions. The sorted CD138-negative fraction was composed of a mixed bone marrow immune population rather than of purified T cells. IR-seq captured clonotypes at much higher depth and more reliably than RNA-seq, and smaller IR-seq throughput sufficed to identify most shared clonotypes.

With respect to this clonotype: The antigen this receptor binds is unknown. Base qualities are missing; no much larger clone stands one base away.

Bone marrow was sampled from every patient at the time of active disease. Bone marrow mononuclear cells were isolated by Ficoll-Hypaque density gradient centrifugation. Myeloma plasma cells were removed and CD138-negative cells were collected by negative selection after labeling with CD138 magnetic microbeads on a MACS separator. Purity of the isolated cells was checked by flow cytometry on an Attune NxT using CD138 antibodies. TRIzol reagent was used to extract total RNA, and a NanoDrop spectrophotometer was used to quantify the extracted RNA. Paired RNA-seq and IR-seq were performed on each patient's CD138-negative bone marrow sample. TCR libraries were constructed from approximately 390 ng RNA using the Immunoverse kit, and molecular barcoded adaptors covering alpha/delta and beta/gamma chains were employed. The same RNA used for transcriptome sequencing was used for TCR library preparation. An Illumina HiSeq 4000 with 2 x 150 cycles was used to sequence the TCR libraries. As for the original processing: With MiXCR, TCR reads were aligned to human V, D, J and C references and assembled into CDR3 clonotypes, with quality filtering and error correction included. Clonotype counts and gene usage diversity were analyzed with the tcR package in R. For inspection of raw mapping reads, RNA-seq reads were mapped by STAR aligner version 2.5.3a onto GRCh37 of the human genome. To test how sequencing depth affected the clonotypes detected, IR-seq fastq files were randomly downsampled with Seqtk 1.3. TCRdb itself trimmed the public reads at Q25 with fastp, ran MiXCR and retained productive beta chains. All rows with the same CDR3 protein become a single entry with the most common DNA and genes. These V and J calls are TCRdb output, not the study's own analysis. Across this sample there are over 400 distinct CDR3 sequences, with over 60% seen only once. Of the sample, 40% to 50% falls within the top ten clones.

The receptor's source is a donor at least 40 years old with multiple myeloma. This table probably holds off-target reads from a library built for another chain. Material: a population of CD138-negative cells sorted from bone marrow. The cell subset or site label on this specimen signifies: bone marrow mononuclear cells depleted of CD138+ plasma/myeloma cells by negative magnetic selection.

The CDR3 protein: CSVAKDYYNEQFF. The DNA reads as follows: TGCAGCGTAGCTAAGGACTACTACAATGAGCAGTTCTTC. The V gene is TRBV29-1 and the J gene is TRBJ2-1, with TRBD2 perhaps the D gene, on 6 matching bases. As encoded in the germline V gene, CDR1 is SQVTM while CDR2 is ANQGSEA. From cysteine to phenylalanine, the CDR3 is 13 amino acids long. Of the read, only the CDR3 DNA is kept; its 39 bases are in frame from base 1. V is pared back by 6 bases and J by 3 bases, with 12 bases lying between the germline termini.